These T cell receptor beta chains were read from a single sample in a study of blood T cells in healthy people across ages. TCRdb re-derived calls from the 5' RACE reads in MiXCR, one entry per CDR3 protein. The sample contains about a million distinct CDR3 sequences, 35% to 45% of which appear only once. Input material: blood. The receptor source for this set is a man younger than 35 in good health. The CDR3 runs from the conserved cysteine through the conserved F or W. A D gene is named only where the DNA matches it firmly. Clone size is shown for a subset of rows, as once, few, many or a class of expanded clone.

size	J	D	V	CDR3	DNA
-	TRBJ2-3	TRBD1	TRBV9	CASNGGQGWTDTQYF	TGTGCCAGCAACGGAGGACAGGGTTGGACAGATACGCAGTATTTT
few	TRBJ2-3	TRBD2	TRBV2	CAGSLAGRSTDTQYF	TGTGCCGGAAGTTTAGCGGGGCGAAGCACAGATACGCAGTATTTT
-	TRBJ2-1	-	TRBV4-3	CASSREVADSYNEQFF	TGCGCCAGCAGCCGGGAGGTAGCGGACTCCTACAATGAGCAGTTCTTC
-	TRBJ2-5	-	TRBV27	CASSFGQGNQETQYF	TGTGCCAGCAGTTTCGGGCAGGGCAACCAAGAGACCCAGTACTTC
-	TRBJ1-1	-	TRBV28	CASSSNRPDQEAFF	TGTGCCAGCAGTTCCAACCGACCGGATCAGGAAGCTTTCTTT
few	TRBJ2-1	-	TRBV19	CASSITRGSSYNEQFF	TGTGCCAGTAGTATAACGCGGGGAAGCTCCTACAATGAGCAGTTCTTC
few	TRBJ1-4	TRBD1	TRBV20-1	CSSGPGTGEREKLFF	TGCAGTTCTGGTCCCGGGACAGGGGAACGGGAAAAACTGTTTTTT
-	TRBJ1-1	TRBD1	TRBV2	CASRDNRGTEAFF	TGTGCCAGCAGGGACAACAGGGGCACTGAAGCTTTCTTT
few	TRBJ2-3	-	TRBV9	CASSPRSASTDTQYF	TGTGCCAGCAGCCCCCGTTCGGCATCCACAGATACGCAGTATTTT
-	TRBJ1-1	-	TRBV7-9	CASSLGFAGQNTEAFF	TGTGCCAGCAGCTTAGGATTTGCCGGGCAGAACACTGAAGCTTTCTTT
-	TRBJ2-1	TRBD1	TRBV6-2/TRBV6-3	CASKENGRTGRYNGQFF	TGTGCCAGCAAAGAGAACGGACGGACAGGGCGCTACAATGGGCAGTTCTTC
-	TRBJ2-1	TRBD2	TRBV4-1	CASSQERLAGGLNNEQFF	TGCGCCAGCAGCCAAGAACGACTAGCGGGAGGCCTAAACAATGAGCAGTTCTTC
-	TRBJ1-1	-	TRBV5-1	CASSLTGPENTEAFF	TGCGCCAGCAGCTTGACAGGGCCGGAGAACACTGAAGCTTTCTTT
-	TRBJ2-1	TRBD2	TRBV6-1	CASSGLVVGAGSYNEQFF	TGTGCCAGCAGTGGTCTTGTGGTCGGAGCGGGGTCCTACAATGAGCAGTTCTTC
-	TRBJ1-1	-	TRBV14	CASSQVGGEPEAFF	TGTGCCAGCAGCCAAGTTGGGGGAGAACCTGAAGCTTTCTTT
-	TRBJ2-2	-	TRBV28	CASSPVSDTGELFF	TGTGCCAGCAGCCCCGTTTCGGACACCGGGGAGCTGTTTTTT
-	TRBJ1-2	-	TRBV2	CASSVRSPYYTF	TGTGCCAGCAGTGTACGGAGCCCTTACTACACCTTC
-	TRBJ1-5	TRBD1	TRBV4-1	CASPPPGQGLWGNQPQHF	TGCGCCAGCCCCCCTCCGGGACAGGGGTTGTGGGGCAATCAGCCCCAGCATTTT
-	TRBJ2-6	-	TRBV7-8	CASSPSGTYSGANVLTF	TGTGCCAGCAGCCCCTCCGGCACATACTCTGGGGCCAACGTCCTGACTTTC
-	TRBJ2-7	-	TRBV20-1	CSARDQDSYEQYF	TGCAGTGCTAGAGATCAGGACAGCTACGAGCAGTACTTC
few	TRBJ2-2	-	TRBV7-2	CASSFDRPSGELFF	TGTGCCAGCAGCTTCGACAGGCCGTCCGGGGAGCTGTTTTTT
few	TRBJ1-1	-	TRBV7-9	CASSLVMGHTEAFF	TGTGCCAGCAGCTTAGTGATGGGACACACTGAAGCTTTCTTT
-	TRBJ2-1	-	TRBV18	CASSPPRPGNEQFF	TGTGCCAGCTCACCACCGCGCCCTGGCAATGAGCAGTTCTTC
few	TRBJ1-2	-	TRBV27	CASSLFPRRNYGYTF	TGTGCCAGCAGTTTATTCCCCAGGAGGAACTATGGCTACACCTTC
-	TRBJ1-6	-	TRBV25-1	CASSSPGTKGSPLHF	TGTGCCAGCAGTTCCCCCGGGACAAAAGGTTCACCCCTCCACTTT
-	TRBJ1-6	-	TRBV7-2	CASRQGLGGSPLHF	TGTGCCAGCAGACAGGGATTAGGTGGTTCACCCCTCCACTTT
-	TRBJ2-5	TRBD2	TRBV5-4	CASSLGRTSGLQETQYF	TGTGCCAGCAGCTTGGGTCGGACTAGCGGACTTCAAGAGACCCAGTACTTC
-	TRBJ2-3	TRBD2	TRBV2	CASSDTGTSGVLDTQYF	TGTGCCAGCAGTGATACGGGGACTAGCGGGGTTTTAGATACGCAGTATTTT
many	TRBJ2-7	TRBD1	TRBV7-9	CASSQTGVNEQYF	TGTGCCAGCAGTCAAACAGGGGTCAATGAGCAGTACTTC
once	TRBJ2-2	-	TRBV9	CASSTPMGLNTGELFF	TGTGCCAGCAGCACCCCTATGGGACTTAACACCGGGGAGCTGTTTTTT
-	TRBJ1-1	TRBD1	TRBV4-3	CASSQAPGQEAFF	TGCGCCAGCAGCCAGGCACCGGGACAGGAAGCTTTCTTT
few	TRBJ1-2	-	TRBV15	CATSRVDRTNYGYTF	TGTGCCACCAGCAGAGTTGACAGGACTAACTATGGCTACACCTTC
-	TRBJ1-1	-	TRBV4-1	CASSQEARGDTETFF	TGCGCCAGCAGCCAAGAAGCCAGAGGGGACACTGAAACTTTCTTT
-	TRBJ2-3	-	TRBV4-2	CASSLLLRDSTDTQYF	TGTGCCAGCAGCCTTCTACTACGGGATAGCACAGATACGCAGTATTTT
-	TRBJ1-2	-	TRBV9	CASSVGEGSYGYTF	TGTGCCAGCAGCGTGGGCGAGGGAAGCTATGGCTACACCTTC
-	TRBJ1-1	-	TRBV7-6	CASSLQPDRATEAFF	TGTGCCAGCAGCTTGCAACCCGACCGGGCTACTGAAGCTTTCTTT
few	TRBJ2-7	-	TRBV20-1	CSARKGSAAYEQYF	TGCAGTGCTAGGAAGGGGTCAGCCGCCTACGAGCAGTACTTC
-	TRBJ2-2	-	TRBV7-2	CASSHTVKPGELFF	TGTGCCAGCAGCCATACCGTTAAGCCCGGGGAGCTGTTTTTT
-	TRBJ2-7	-	TRBV10-3	CAVAQLGYEQYF	TGTGCCGTCGCGCAGTTAGGCTACGAGCAGTACTTC
many	TRBJ1-2	TRBD1	TRBV29-1	CSVKGQDDYGYTF	TGCAGCGTTAAAGGACAGGATGACTATGGCTACACCTTC
-	TRBJ2-1	TRBD2	TRBV5-6	CASSAREGYSYNEQFF	TGTGCCAGCAGCGCTCGGGAGGGTTACTCCTACAATGAGCAGTTCTTC
-	TRBJ2-1	-	TRBV20-1	CSARGHRRGNEQFF	TGCAGTGCTAGAGGACACCGCCGGGGGAATGAGCAGTTCTTC
-	TRBJ1-3	-	TRBV5-1	CASSRGSRDNAGNTIYF	TGCGCCAGCAGCCGAGGGTCCAGGGACAACGCTGGAAACACCATATATTTT
many	TRBJ2-1	-	TRBV29-1	CSVVGRQWGSEQFF	TGCAGCGTTGTCGGCCGCCAATGGGGTAGTGAGCAGTTCTTC
few	TRBJ2-5	-	TRBV13	CASSLGQDQRETQYF	TGTGCCAGCAGCTTAGGCCAGGACCAGCGAGAGACCCAGTACTTC
many	TRBJ2-1	-	TRBV29-1	CSVEDSYNEQFF	TGCAGCGTTGAAGACAGTTACAATGAGCAGTTCTTC
-	TRBJ2-2	TRBD2	TRBV30	CAWQRSGGGTGELFF	TGTGCCTGGCAAAGGAGCGGGGGGGGCACCGGGGAGCTGTTTTTT